A selection of T cell receptor beta chains follows, all from one sample in a study of T-cell memory formation after mild COVID-19. One entry per CDR3 protein results from TCRdb running MiXCR on the 5' RACE reads. Of 65,000 to 90,000 distinct CDR3 sequences in the sample, approximately 15% were seen once. Specimen: PBMCs or a T cell subset sorted from them (not recorded which). The receptors shown here come from an adult woman who had mild COVID-19 (a few samples of this study predate the infection). Cell type and time point are not known. CDR3s leave out the opening cysteine and the closing phenylalanine or tryptophan. A D gene is named only where the DNA matches it firmly.

D: .
J: TRBJ2-7
V: TRBV6-6
CDR3: ATTRGWGYEQY

D: .
J: TRBJ1-1
V: TRBV6-6
CDR3: ASSATGTVTEAF

D: .
J: TRBJ1-1
V: TRBV12-3/TRBV12-4
CDR3: ASSLVRPPATEAF

D: TRBD1
J: TRBJ2-7
V: TRBV7-9
CDR3: ASSPRDRDYEQY

D: TRBD2
J: TRBJ2-1
V: TRBV27
CDR3: ASSFSGRASEQF

D: .
J: TRBJ2-7
V: TRBV4-2
CDR3: ASSPYSPGPSYEQY

D: .
J: TRBJ2-1
V: TRBV12-3/TRBV12-4
CDR3: ASSLTNEQF

D: .
J: TRBJ2-1
V: TRBV7-8
CDR3: ASSLGLGVF

D: .
J: TRBJ2-2
V: TRBV5-1
CDR3: ASSLGAGGDTGELF

D: .
J: TRBJ2-6
V: TRBV9
CDR3: ASSVASGANVLT

D: .
J: TRBJ2-1
V: TRBV7-8
CDR3: ASSLERTSRGNEQF

D: TRBD2
J: TRBJ2-1
V: TRBV9
CDR3: ASSEDNSGYNEQF

D: .
J: TRBJ1-1
V: TRBV5-4
CDR3: ASSLGWEAF

D: .
J: TRBJ2-1
V: TRBV7-9
CDR3: ASSSRGAGTTQNEQF

D: TRBD2
J: TRBJ2-2
V: TRBV7-9
CDR3: ASSSRLAANTGELF

D: .
J: TRBJ1-5
V: TRBV7-9
CDR3: ASSLDDQPQH

D: .
J: TRBJ2-1
V: TRBV4-1
CDR3: ASSTGVGWDEQF